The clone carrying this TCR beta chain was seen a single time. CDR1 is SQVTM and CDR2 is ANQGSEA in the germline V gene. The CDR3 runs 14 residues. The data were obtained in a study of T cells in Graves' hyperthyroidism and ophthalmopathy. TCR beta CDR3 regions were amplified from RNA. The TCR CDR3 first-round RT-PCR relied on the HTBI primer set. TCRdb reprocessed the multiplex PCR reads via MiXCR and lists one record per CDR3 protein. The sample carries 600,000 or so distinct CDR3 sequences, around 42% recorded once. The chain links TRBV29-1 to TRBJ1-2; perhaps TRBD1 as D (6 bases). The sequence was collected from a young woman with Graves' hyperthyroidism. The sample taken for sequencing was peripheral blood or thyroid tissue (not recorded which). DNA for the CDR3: TGCAGTGCCGGGGGGCTGTCAGCATCCTATGGCTACACCTTC. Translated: CSAGGLSASYGYTF.